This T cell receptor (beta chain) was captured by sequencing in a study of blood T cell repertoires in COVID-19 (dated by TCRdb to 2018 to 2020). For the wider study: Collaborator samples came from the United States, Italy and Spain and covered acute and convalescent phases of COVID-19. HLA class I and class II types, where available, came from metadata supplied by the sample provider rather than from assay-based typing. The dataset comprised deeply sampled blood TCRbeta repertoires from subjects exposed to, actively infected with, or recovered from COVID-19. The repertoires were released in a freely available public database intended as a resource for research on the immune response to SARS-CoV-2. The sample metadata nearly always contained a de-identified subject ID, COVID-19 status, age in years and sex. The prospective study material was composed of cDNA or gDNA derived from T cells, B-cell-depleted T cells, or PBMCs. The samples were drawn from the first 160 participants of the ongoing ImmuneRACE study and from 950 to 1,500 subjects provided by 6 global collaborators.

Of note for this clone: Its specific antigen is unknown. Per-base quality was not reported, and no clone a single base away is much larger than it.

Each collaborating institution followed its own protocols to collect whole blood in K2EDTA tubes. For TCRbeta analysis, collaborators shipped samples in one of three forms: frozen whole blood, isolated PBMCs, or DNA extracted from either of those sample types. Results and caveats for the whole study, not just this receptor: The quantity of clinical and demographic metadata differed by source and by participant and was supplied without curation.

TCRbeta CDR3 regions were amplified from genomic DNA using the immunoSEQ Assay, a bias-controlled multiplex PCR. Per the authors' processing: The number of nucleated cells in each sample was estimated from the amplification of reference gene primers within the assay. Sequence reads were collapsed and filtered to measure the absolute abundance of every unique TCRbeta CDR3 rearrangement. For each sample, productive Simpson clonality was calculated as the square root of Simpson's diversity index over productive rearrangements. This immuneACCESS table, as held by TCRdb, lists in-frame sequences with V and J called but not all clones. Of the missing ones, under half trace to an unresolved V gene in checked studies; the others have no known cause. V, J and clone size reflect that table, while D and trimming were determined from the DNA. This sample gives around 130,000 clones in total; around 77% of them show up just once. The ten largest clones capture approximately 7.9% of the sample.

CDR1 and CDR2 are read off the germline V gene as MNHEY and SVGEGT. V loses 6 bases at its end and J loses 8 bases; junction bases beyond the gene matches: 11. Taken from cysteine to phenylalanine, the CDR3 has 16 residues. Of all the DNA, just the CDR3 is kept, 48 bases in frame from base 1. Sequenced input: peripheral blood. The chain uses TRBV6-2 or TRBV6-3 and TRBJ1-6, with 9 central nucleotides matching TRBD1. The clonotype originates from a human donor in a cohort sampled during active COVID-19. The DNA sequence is TGTGCCAGCAGCCGTCGCAAGGGACAGGGTTATTCACCCCTCCACTTT. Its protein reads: CASSRRKGQGYSPLHF.